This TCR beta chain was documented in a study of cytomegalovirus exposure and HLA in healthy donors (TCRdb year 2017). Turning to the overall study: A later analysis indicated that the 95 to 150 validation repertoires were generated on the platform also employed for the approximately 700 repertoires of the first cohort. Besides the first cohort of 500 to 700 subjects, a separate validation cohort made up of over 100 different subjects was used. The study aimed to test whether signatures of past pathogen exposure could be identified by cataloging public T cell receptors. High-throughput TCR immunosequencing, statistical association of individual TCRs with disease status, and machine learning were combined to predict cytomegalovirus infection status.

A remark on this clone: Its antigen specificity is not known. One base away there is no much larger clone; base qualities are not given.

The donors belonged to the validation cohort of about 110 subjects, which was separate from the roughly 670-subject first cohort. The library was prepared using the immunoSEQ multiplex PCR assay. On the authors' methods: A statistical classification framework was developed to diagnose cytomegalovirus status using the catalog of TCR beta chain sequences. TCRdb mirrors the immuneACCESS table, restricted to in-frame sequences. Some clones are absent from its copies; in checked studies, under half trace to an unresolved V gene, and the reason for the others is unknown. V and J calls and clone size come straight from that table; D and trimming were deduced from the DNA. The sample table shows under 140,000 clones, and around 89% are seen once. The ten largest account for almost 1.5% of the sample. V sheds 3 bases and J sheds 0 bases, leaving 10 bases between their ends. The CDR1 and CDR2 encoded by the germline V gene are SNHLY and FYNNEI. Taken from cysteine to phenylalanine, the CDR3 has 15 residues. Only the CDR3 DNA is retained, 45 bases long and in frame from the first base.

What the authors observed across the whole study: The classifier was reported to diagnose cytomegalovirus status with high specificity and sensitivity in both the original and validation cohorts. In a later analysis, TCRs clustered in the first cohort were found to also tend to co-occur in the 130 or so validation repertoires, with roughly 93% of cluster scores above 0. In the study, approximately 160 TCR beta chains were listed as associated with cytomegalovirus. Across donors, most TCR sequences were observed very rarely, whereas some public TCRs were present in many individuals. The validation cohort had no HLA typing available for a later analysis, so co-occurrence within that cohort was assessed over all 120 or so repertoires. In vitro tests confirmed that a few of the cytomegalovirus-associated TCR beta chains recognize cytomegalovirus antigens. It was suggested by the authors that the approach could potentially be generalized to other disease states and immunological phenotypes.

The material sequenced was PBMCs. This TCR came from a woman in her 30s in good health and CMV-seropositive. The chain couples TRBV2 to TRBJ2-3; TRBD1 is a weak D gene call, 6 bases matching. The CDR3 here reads CASSDGRGSTDTQYF. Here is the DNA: TGTGCCAGCAGTGACGGCAGGGGCAGCACAGATACGCAGTATTTT.